The present entry profiles one T cell receptor (beta chain) with its context. As handled by the study authors: Amplified reference gene primers provided the basis for estimating nucleated cell counts. TCRdb's copy holds only in-frame clones and misses some; the assay was immunoSEQ multiplex PCR. V and J calls and clone size are copied from that table; D and trimming were computed from the DNA. Of a few hundred thousand clones detected, approximately 86% appear once; the ten largest clones hold about 10%. These data come from a study of blood T cell repertoires in COVID-19. Study background: COVID-19 samples from acute and convalescent phases originated in the United States, Italy and Spain. PBMCs, B-cell-depleted T cells, or T cells were the source of the cDNA or gDNA that made up the material.

V gave up 6 bases and J gave up 2 bases; unmatched junction bases: 10. Germline V gives CDR1 SGHDT, CDR2 YYEEEE. The length of the CDR3 is 17 residues. This TCR was sampled from a middle-aged man who had recovered from COVID-19. The sample consisted of peripheral blood. This chain links TRBV5-6 with TRBJ1-6; 8 bases line up with TRBD1. The chain's CDR3 is CASKFRGPGAYNSPLHF. The CDR3 DNA reads TGTGCCAGCAAGTTCAGGGGGCCCGGAGCCTATAATTCACCCCTCCACTTT.